This T cell receptor (beta chain) emerged from a study of T cells in Graves' hyperthyroidism and ophthalmopathy. A few counts support this clonotype. Germline values: CDR1 SGHRS, CDR2 YFSETQ. This CDR3 region has 13 residues. V lost 5 bases and J lost 5, with 14 bases in between. RNA transcripts gave rise to amplified TCR beta CDR3 regions. First-round RT-PCR of the TCR CDR3 relied on the HTBI primer set. Using its own MiXCR run on the multiplex PCR reads, TCRdb lists one record per CDR3 protein. The sample lists hundreds of thousands of distinct CDR3 sequences; roughly 20% were seen once. The source is a man aged 45 to 65 with Graves' ophthalmopathy. The chain couples TRBV5-1 to TRBJ2-7, with D possibly being TRBD1 (6 bases). The specimen sequenced was blood. This CDR3 is CASRRDKPHEQYF. The DNA for the CDR3 is TGCGCCAGCAGGAGGGACAAACCCCACGAGCAGTACTTC.